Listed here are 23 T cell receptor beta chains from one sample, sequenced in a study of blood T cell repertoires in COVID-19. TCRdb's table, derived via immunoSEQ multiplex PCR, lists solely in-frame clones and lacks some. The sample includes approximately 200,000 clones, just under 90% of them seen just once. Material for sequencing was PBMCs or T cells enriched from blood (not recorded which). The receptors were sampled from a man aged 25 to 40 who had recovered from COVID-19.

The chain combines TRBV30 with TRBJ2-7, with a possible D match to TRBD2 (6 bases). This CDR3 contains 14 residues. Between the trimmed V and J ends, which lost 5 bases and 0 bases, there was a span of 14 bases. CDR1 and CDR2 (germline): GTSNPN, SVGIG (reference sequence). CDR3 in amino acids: CAWGRDGSSYEQYF. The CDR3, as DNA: TGTGCCTGGGGACGGGACGGGAGCTCCTACGAGCAGTACTTC.

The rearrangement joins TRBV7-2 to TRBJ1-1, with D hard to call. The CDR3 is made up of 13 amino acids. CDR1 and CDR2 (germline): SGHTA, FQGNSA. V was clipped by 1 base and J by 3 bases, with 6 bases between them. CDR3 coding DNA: TGTGCCAGCAGCTTAGACCGGTACACTGAAGCTTTCTTT. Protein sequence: CASSLDRYTEAFF.

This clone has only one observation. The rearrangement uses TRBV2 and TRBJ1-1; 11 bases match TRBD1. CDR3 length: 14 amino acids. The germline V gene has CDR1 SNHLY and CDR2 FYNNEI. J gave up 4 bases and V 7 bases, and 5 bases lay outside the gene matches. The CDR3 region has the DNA TGTGCCAGCAAAGGACAGGGGGCTGGCACTGAAGCTTTCTTT. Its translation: CASKGQGAGTEAFF. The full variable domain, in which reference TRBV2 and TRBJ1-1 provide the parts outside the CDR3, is EPEVTQTPSHQVTQMGQEVILRCVPISNHLYFYWYRQILGQKVEFLVSFYNNEISEKSEIFDDQFSVERPDGSNFTLKIRSTKLEDSAMYFCASKGQGAGTEAFFGQGTRLTVV.

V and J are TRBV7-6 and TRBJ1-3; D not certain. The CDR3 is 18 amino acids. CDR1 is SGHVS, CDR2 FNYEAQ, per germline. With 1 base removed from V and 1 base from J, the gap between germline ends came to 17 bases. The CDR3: CASSLGAYTSSSGNTIYF. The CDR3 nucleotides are TGTGCCAGCAGCTTAGGGGCCTATACTTCTTCATCTGGAAACACCATATATTTT.

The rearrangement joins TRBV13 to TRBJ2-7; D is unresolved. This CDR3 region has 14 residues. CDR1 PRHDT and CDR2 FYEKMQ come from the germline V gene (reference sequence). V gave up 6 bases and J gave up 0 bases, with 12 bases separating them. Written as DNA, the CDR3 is TGTGCCAGCAGTCGGAGTCTAAGCTCCTACGAGCAGTACTTC. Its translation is CASSRSLSSYEQYF.

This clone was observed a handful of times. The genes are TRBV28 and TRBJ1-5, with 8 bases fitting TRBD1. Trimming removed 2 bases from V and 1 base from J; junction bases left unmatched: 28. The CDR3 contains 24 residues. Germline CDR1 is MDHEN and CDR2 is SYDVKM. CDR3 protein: CASSLPQGRANKLIQGDSNQPQHF. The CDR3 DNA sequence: TGTGCCAGCAGTTTACCCCAGGGGCGAGCGAATAAACTGATACAGGGGGACAGCAATCAGCCCCAGCATTTT. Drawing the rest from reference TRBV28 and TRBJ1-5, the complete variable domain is DVKVTQSSRYLVKRTGEKVFLECVQDMDHENMFWYRQDPGLGLRLIYFSYDVKMKEKGDIPEGYSVSREKKERFSLILESASTNQTSMYLCASSLPQGRANKLIQGDSNQPQHFGDGTRLSIL.

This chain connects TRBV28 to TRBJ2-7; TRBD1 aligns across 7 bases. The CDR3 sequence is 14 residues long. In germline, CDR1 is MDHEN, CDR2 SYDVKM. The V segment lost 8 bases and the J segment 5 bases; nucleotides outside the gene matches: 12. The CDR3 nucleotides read TGTGCCAGCGCAGACCAGGGGGTAGGGGACGAGCAGTACTTC. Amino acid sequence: CASADQGVGDEQYF.

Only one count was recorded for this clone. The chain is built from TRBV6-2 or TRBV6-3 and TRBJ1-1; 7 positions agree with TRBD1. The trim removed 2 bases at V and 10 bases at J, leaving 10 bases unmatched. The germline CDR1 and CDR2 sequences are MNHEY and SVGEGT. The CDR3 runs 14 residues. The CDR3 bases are TGTGCCAGCAGTTACCTCTTCGGACAGGTCCTAGCTTTCTTT. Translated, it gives CASSYLFGQVLAFF.

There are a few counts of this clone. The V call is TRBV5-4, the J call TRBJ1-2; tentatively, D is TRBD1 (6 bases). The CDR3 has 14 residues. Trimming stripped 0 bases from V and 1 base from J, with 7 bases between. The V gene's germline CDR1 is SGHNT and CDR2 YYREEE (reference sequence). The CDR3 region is CASSLDRDNYGYTF. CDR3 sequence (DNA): TGTGCCAGCAGCTTGGACAGGGATAACTATGGCTACACCTTC.

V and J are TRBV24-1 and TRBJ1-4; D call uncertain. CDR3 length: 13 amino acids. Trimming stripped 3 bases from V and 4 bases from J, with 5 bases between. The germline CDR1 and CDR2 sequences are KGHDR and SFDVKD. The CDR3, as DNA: TGTGCCACCAGTGATGAGGGTAATGAAAAACTGTTTTTT. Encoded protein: CATSDEGNEKLFF.

In nucleotides, the CDR3 is TGTGCCAGCAGTTTAGGTAGAGGCCGCTACAATGAGCAGTTCTTC. This gives the protein CASSLGRGRYNEQFF. The rearrangement links TRBV27 to TRBJ2-1, with D unclear. The ends were cut back, 2 bases at V and 3 bases at J, with 11 bases in the middle. The CDR3 totals 15 residues. Germline-derived CDR1 and CDR2 are MNHEY and SMNVEV (reference sequence).

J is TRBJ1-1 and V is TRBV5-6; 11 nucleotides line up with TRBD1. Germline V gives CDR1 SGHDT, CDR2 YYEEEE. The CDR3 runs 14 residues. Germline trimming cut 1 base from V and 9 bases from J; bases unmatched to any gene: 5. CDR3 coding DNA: TGTGCCAGCAGCTTGTTTGGGACAGGGGGAAAAGCTTTCTTT. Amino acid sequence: CASSLFGTGGKAFF.

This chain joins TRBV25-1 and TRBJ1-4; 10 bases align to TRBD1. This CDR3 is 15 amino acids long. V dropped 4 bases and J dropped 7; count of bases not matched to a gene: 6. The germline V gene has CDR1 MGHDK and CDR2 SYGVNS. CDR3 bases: TGTGCCAGCAGTGGGACAGGGGGGCTTCGTGAAAAACTGTTTTTT. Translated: CASSGTGGLREKLFF.

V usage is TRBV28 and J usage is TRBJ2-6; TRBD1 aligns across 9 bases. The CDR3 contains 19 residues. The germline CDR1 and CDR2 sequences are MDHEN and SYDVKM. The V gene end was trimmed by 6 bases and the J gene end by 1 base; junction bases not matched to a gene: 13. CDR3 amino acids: CASRIIRDRVESGANVLTF. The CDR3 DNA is TGTGCCAGCAGGATAATCCGGGACAGGGTGGAATCTGGGGCCAACGTCCTGACTTTC.

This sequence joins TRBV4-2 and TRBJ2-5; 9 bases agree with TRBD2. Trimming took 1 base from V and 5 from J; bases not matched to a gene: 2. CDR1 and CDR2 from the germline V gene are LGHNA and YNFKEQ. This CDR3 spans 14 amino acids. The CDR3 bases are TGTGCCAGCAGCCAAGGAGGACTAGCGGAGACCCAGTACTTC. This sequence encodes CASSQGGLAETQYF.

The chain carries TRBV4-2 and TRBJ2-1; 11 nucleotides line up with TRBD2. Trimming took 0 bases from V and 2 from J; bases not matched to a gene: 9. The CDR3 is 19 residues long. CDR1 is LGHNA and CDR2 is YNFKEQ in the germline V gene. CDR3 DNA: TGTGCCAGCAGCCAAGATATTAGCGGGAGGGGAAGACCCTACAATGAGCAGTTCTTC. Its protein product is CASSQDISGRGRPYNEQFF.

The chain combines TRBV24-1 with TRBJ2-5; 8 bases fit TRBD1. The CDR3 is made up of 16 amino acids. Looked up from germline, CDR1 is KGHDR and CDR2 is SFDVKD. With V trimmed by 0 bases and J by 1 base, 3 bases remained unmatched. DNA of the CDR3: TGTGCCACCAGTGATTTGCGGACAGGGTTCCAAGAGACCCAGTACTTC. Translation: CATSDLRTGFQETQYF.

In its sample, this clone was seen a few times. CDR3 sequence (DNA): TGTGCCAGCAGCTTAGGACAGGGGTATCAGCCCCAGCATTTT. Translated: CASSLGQGYQPQHF. The chain has TRBV7-2 and TRBJ1-5, with 8 bases lining up with TRBD1. Germline V gene data show CDR1 as SGHTA and CDR2 as FQGNSA. J gave up 5 bases and V 1 base, and 1 base lay outside the gene matches. The CDR3 length is 14 residues. The full variable domain, completed using reference TRBV7-2 and TRBJ1-5, is GAGVSQSPSNKVTEKGKDVELRCDPISGHTALYWYRQSLGQGLEFLIYFQGNSAPDKSGLPSDRFSAERTGGSVSTLTIQRTQQEDSAVYLCASSLGQGYQPQHFGDGTRLSIL.

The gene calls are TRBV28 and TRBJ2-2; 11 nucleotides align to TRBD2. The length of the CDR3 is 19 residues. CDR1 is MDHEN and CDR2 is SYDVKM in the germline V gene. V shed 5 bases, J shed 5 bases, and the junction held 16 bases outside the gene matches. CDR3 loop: CASSRIVTSGVRGTGELFF. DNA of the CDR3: TGTGCCAGCAGTAGGATCGTGACTAGCGGGGTCAGAGGGACCGGGGAGCTGTTTTTT. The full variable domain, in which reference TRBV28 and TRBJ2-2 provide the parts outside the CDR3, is DVKVTQSSRYLVKRTGEKVFLECVQDMDHENMFWYRQDPGLGLRLIYFSYDVKMKEKGDIPEGYSVSREKKERFSLILESASTNQTSMYLCASSRIVTSGVRGTGELFFGEGSRLTVL.

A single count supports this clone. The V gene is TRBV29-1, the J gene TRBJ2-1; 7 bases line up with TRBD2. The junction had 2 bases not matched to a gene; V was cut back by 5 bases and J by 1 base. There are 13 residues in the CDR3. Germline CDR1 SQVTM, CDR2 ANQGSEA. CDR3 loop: CSVLAVSYNEQFF. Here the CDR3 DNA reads TGCAGCGTTCTAGCGGTGTCCTACAATGAGCAGTTCTTC.

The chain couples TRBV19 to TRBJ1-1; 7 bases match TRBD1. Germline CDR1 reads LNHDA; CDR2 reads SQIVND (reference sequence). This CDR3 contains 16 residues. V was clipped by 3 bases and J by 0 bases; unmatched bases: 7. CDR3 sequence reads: CASSMLAGGMNTEAFF. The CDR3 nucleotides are TGTGCCAGTAGTATGCTGGCAGGGGGTATGAACACTGAAGCTTTCTTT.

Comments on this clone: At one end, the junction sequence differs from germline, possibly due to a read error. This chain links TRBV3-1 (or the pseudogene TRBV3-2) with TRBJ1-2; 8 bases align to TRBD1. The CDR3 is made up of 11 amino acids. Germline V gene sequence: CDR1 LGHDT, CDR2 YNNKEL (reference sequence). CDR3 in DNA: TGTGCCAGCAGCCCCCACAGGGGGACAGCCTTC. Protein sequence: CASSPHRGTAF.

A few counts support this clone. This CDR3 is CASSHSRGRTEAFF. CDR3 nucleotide sequence: TGTGCCAGCAGCCATTCCCGGGGTCGCACTGAAGCTTTCTTT. The rearrangement joins TRBV3-1 (or the pseudogene TRBV3-2) to TRBJ1-1; D gene uncertain. The CDR3 runs to 14 residues. Germline-derived CDR1 and CDR2 are LGHDT and YNNKEL (reference sequence). V lost 3 bases, J lost 4 bases, and 12 bases lay in between.